The 28 T cell receptor beta chains presented below share a single source sample, sequenced in a study of molecular identifiers for immune sequencing clone quantification. TCRdb re-called the PCR reads through MiXCR, storing one row per CDR3 protein. The sample includes tens of thousands of distinct CDR3 sequences, under 20% of them seen just once. Sequenced material: naive CD8+ T cells from blood, with Jurkat cell RNA spiked in. This sample's subset: FACS-sorted CD8+CD4-CCR7+CD45RA+ naive T cells. Receptors were obtained from a human donor in good health. Some libraries in this study had Jurkat cell RNA spiked in.

This clonotype was seen repeatedly, ten times or more. The chain has TRBV9 and TRBJ1-5, with TRBD1 as a possible D gene (6 bases). The CDR3 is 14 residues long. The germline CDR1 and CDR2 sequences are SGDLS and YYNGEE. V was trimmed by 4 bases and J by 4 bases, leaving 12 bases between them. CDR3 sequence: CASSPTRGNQPQHF. The CDR3 nucleotides read TGTGCCAGCAGCCCCACCAGGGGAAATCAGCCCCAGCATTTT.

A note on this clonotype: A much more abundant neighbour one base away suggests this may be a read error. The J gene is TRBJ1-5, the V gene TRBV4-1; 7 bases line up with TRBD1. The V gene's germline CDR1 is MGHRA and CDR2 YSYEKL. This CDR3 spans 16 amino acids. The CDR3 is CASSPLQGTLNQPQRF. CDR3 DNA sequence: TGCGCCAGCAGCCCCCTACAGGGGACTCTCAATCAGCCCCAGCGTTTT.

This clonotype showed up many times. J is TRBJ2-3 and V is TRBV5-6; maybe TRBD1 (6 bases). Looked up from germline, CDR1 is SGHDT and CDR2 is YYEEEE. The CDR3 loop spans 16 amino acids. Trimming took off 2 bases at V and 5 bases at J, with 18 bases between the two ends. CDR3 amino acids: CASSFTLPGVIDTQYF. CDR3 coding DNA: TGTGCCAGCAGCTTTACCCTTCCAGGGGTAATAGATACGCAGTATTTT.

This clonotype is medium-sized within its sample. V and J are TRBV7-9 and TRBJ2-7; 7 bases line up with TRBD1. After removal of 5 bases from V and 5 bases from J, the junction contained 9 bases not matched to a gene. The CDR3 runs to 14 residues. The V gene's germline CDR1 is SEHNR and CDR2 FQNEAQ (reference sequence). DNA for the CDR3: TGTGCCAGCAGCGCTCGACAGGGTCCCCACGAGCAGTACTTC. It is translated as CASSARQGPHEQYF.

The CDR3 region has the DNA TGTGCCAGCAGCCCCCGTGACAGTTATAGCAATCAGCCCCAGCATTTT. This codes for CASSPRDSYSNQPQHF. The chain joins TRBV28 to TRBJ1-5, with D perhaps matching TRBD1 (5 bases). Germline V gene sequence: CDR1 MDHEN, CDR2 SYDVKM. Deletions cut 6 bases from V and 0 bases from J, with 15 bases between. This CDR3 is 16 amino acids long.

The V call is TRBV6-5, the J call TRBJ2-3; D gene ambiguous. CDR1 is MNHEY, CDR2 SVGAGI, per germline. The CDR3 has 14 residues. Trimming stripped 2 bases from V and 2 bases from J, with 8 bases between. CDR3 residues: CASSYGRSTDTQYF. DNA for the CDR3: TGTGCCAGCAGTTACGGCAGATCCACAGATACGCAGTATTTT.

This clonotype was recorded many times. The chain couples TRBV7-2 to TRBJ1-4; D perhaps matches TRBD1 (5 bases). The V gene lost 5 bases and the J gene lost 8 bases, with 18 bases spanning the gap. The CDR3 runs to 15 residues. Germline V gives CDR1 SGHTA, CDR2 FQGNSA. The CDR3 loop reads CASSLWGSSGEKLFF. The DNA for the CDR3 is TGTGCCAGCAGCCTTTGGGGCAGTAGTGGGGAAAAACTGTTTTTT. The variable domain in full, with the rest retrieved from reference TRBV7-2 and TRBJ1-4, is GAGVSQSPSNKVTEKGKDVELRCDPISGHTALYWYRQSLGQGLEFLIYFQGNSAPDKSGLPSDRFSAERTGGSVSTLTIQRTQQEDSAVYLCASSLWGSSGEKLFFGSGTQLSVL.

Many counts were recorded for this clonotype. The chain employs TRBV23-1 and TRBJ2-1; 9 bases align to TRBD1. TRBV23-1 is labeled an ORF, and its function is uncertain. Trimming took 4 bases from V and 0 from J; bases not matched to a gene: 4. The CDR3 is 16 residues long. Here the CDR3 reads CASSRGTGSSYNEQFF. DNA for the CDR3: TGCGCCAGCAGTCGTGGGACAGGGAGCTCCTACAATGAGCAGTTCTTC.

This clonotype was recorded many times. The J gene is TRBJ1-2, the V gene TRBV12-3 or TRBV12-4; 8 bases agree with TRBD1. There are 14 residues in the CDR3. J was trimmed by 3 bases and V by 7 bases; bases with no gene match: 7. In DNA form, the CDR3 reads TGTGCCAGCACCCATGGACAGGGAGACTATGGCTACACCTTC. Residues: CASTHGQGDYGYTF.

This clonotype has at least ten counts. The rearrangement joins TRBV7-6 to TRBJ2-7; no clear D. Deletions cut 4 bases from V and 4 bases from J, with 11 bases between. The germline V gene encodes CDR1 SGHVS and CDR2 FNYEAQ. This CDR3 is 13 amino acids long. The CDR3 here is CASSSRLEYEQYF. CDR3 DNA: TGTGCCAGCAGCTCGAGACTGGAGTACGAGCAGTACTTC.

There are many counts of this clonotype. The chain recombines TRBV4-1 with TRBJ2-7; D call uncertain. The CDR3 totals 13 residues. Looked up from germline, CDR1 is MGHRA and CDR2 is YSYEKL. V shed 1 base and J shed 4 bases, with 8 bases lying between them. CDR3 residues: CASSQVNSYEQYF. The CDR3 nucleotides read TGCGCCAGCAGCCAAGTTAACAGTTACGAGCAGTACTTC.

This clonotype was recorded at least ten times. The chain has TRBV28 and TRBJ1-5; D remains ambiguous. Per the germline V gene, CDR1 is MDHEN and CDR2 is SYDVKM. The CDR3 totals 14 residues. The V and J ends lost 10 bases and 1 base respectively, with 14 bases between them. The CDR3 sequence is CATQMSSSNQPQHF. Here the CDR3 DNA reads TGTGCCACTCAAATGAGTTCGAGCAATCAGCCCCAGCATTTT. Drawing the rest from reference TRBV28 and TRBJ1-5, the complete variable domain is DVKVTQSSRYLVKRTGEKVFLECVQDMDHENMFWYRQDPGLGLRLIYFSYDVKMKEKGDIPEGYSVSREKKERFSLILESASTNQTSMYLCATQMSSSNQPQHFGDGTRLSIL.

In its sample, this clonotype was seen a few times. Since a much larger clone is just one base distant, this may be a read error. This chain uses TRBV4-3 with TRBJ2-7; 7 bases agree with TRBD2. The CDR3 consists of 14 residues. The germline V gene has CDR1 LGHNA and CDR2 YSLEER. CDR3 sequence reads: CASSQATLSREQCF. The CDR3 DNA reads TGCGCCAGCAGCCAAGCGACGTTATCGCGGGAGCAGTGCTTC.

This clonotype occurred many times. The gene calls are TRBV7-9 and TRBJ1-6; D gene uncertain. CDR1 is SEHNR and CDR2 is FQNEAQ in the germline V gene (reference sequence). This CDR3 comprises 13 residues. V was cut by 3 bases and J by 10 bases, with 10 bases left in between. The CDR3 protein is CASSFRVDSPLHF. As DNA, the CDR3 is TGTGCCAGCAGCTTTAGGGTGGACTCACCCCTCCACTTT.

This clonotype was recorded at least ten times. J is TRBJ2-5 and V is TRBV7-9; TRBD2 is a possible D gene (7 bases). The CDR3 sequence is 15 residues long. Trimming stripped 3 bases from V and 1 base from J, with 12 bases between. Germline V gene sequence: CDR1 SEHNR, CDR2 FQNEAQ (reference sequence). The CDR3 sequence: CASSFLGGLQETQYF. The DNA of the CDR3 is TGTGCCAGCAGCTTCCTCGGGGGGCTCCAAGAGACCCAGTACTTC.

This chain joins TRBV11-2 and TRBJ2-3; 9 positions match TRBD1. V lost 1 base to trimming and J lost 3 bases; unmatched junction nucleotides: 8. This CDR3 has 17 residues. Looked up from germline, CDR1 is SGHAT and CDR2 is FQNNGV. CDR3 amino acids: CASSLGSYRGQTDTQYF. CDR3 in DNA: TGTGCCAGCAGCTTAGGCTCGTACAGGGGGCAAACAGATACGCAGTATTTT.

Turning to this clonotype: It may be a read error: a sequence one base away is much more abundant. The chain joins TRBV27 to TRBJ2-7, with 9 nucleotides matching TRBD2. The CDR3 length is 15 residues. In germline, CDR1 is MNHEY, CDR2 SMNVEV (reference sequence). CDR3 in amino acids: CASSLAGGSLYEQHF. For the CDR3, the DNA is TGTGCCAGCAGTTTAGCGGGAGGGTCCCTGTACGAGCAGCACTTC.

This clonotype was seen repeatedly, ten times or more. The chain carries TRBV10-3 and TRBJ1-1, with D tentatively TRBD1 (5 bases). The CDR3 covers 17 residues. The V gene lost 3 bases and the J gene lost 0 bases, with 17 bases spanning the gap. Germline loops: CDR1 ENHRY, CDR2 SYGVKD. The CDR3 loop is CAISDPRQGAMNTEAFF. CDR3 coding DNA: TGTGCCATCAGTGACCCGAGGCAGGGCGCCATGAACACTGAAGCTTTCTTT.

Ten or more counts support this clonotype. The gene calls are TRBV4-1 and TRBJ2-5; D may be TRBD1 (5 bases). The CDR3 consists of 15 residues. The germline V and J ends were trimmed by 0 bases and 4 bases, with 12 bases remaining between them. Germline V lookup: CDR1 MGHRA, CDR2 YSYEKL. The DNA of the CDR3 is TGCGCCAGCAGCCAAGATCGGGCAGGGTCAGAGACCCAGTACTTC. Amino acids: CASSQDRAGSETQYF.

This clonotype was found many times. CDR3: CSARDWDRMNTGELFF. The CDR3 DNA follows: TGCAGTGCTAGAGACTGGGACAGGATGAACACCGGGGAGCTGTTTTTT. The rearrangement links TRBV20-1 to TRBJ2-2; 8 bases are shared with TRBD1. Germline CDR1 reads DFQATT; CDR2 reads SNEGSKA (reference sequence). The CDR3 runs to 16 residues. The V gene end was trimmed by 0 bases and the J gene end by 1 base; junction bases not matched to a gene: 4.

This clonotype was seen repeatedly, ten times or more. This chain links TRBV19 with TRBJ2-1; D is unresolved. Looked up from germline, CDR1 is LNHDA and CDR2 is SQIVND (reference sequence). The CDR3 runs to 13 residues. V shed 3 bases and J shed 5 bases, with 8 bases lying between them. The CDR3 region is CASSMAAHNEQFF. In nucleotides, the CDR3 is TGTGCCAGTAGTATGGCAGCCCACAATGAGCAGTTCTTC.

This clonotype was observed many times. The chain recombines TRBV3-1 with TRBJ2-1; unclear D gene. CDR3 length: 12 residues. Germline V gives CDR1 LGHDT, CDR2 YNNKEL (reference sequence). The germline V and J ends were trimmed by 0 bases and 9 bases, with 6 bases remaining between them. The CDR3 bases are TGTGCCAGCAGCCAAGAGGCGACTGAGCAGTTCTTC. Protein sequence: CASSQEATEQFF.

This clonotype was detected ten times or more. The V call is TRBV4-3, the J call TRBJ1-3; D uncertain. V lost 3 bases, J lost 4 bases, and 13 bases lay in between. CDR1 is LGHNA and CDR2 is YSLEER in the germline V gene. The CDR3 extends over 15 amino acids. CDR3 loop: CASSHLRGPGNTIYF. Written as DNA, the CDR3 is TGCGCCAGCAGCCACTTACGTGGGCCGGGAAACACCATATATTTT.

The sample holds many counts of this clonotype. This rearrangement joins TRBV2 to TRBJ2-3; no reliable D call. Between the trimmed V and J ends, which lost 1 base and 6 bases, there was a span of 14 bases. CDR1 is SNHLY, CDR2 FYNNEI, per germline. This CDR3 has 15 residues. The CDR3 sequence is CASSEGRAKTDTQYF. CDR3 sequence (DNA): TGTGCCAGCAGTGAAGGAAGGGCCAAGACGGATACGCAGTATTTT.

This clonotype was observed at least ten times. The rearrangement links TRBV18 to TRBJ2-7, with 8 bases that match TRBD1. Germline trimming cut 3 bases from V and 4 bases from J; bases unmatched to any gene: 5. This CDR3 is 14 amino acids long. CDR1 is KGHSH, CDR2 LQKENI, per germline. For the CDR3, the DNA is TGTGCCAGCTCACCCTGGGACAGGCAGTACGAGCAGTACTTC. This gives the protein CASSPWDRQYEQYF. Supplemented by reference TRBV18 and TRBJ2-7, the full variable domain reads NAGVMQNPRHLVRRRGQEARLRCSPMKGHSHVYWYRQLPEEGLKFMVYLQKENIIDESGMPKERFSAEFPKEGPSILRIQQVVRGDSAAYFCASSPWDRQYEQYFGPGTRLTVT.

This clonotype was counted ten times or more. The rearrangement links TRBV2 to TRBJ1-2; possible D gene TRBD1, 5 bases. The CDR3 sequence is 14 residues long. Between the trimmed V and J ends, which lost 1 base and 1 base, there was a span of 7 bases. In germline, CDR1 is SNHLY, CDR2 FYNNEI. The CDR3 sequence is CASSEGQRNYGYTF. The CDR3 region has the DNA TGTGCCAGCAGTGAAGGACAGCGTAACTATGGCTACACCTTC. Full variable domain (rest looked up from reference TRBV2 and TRBJ1-2): EPEVTQTPSHQVTQMGQEVILRCVPISNHLYFYWYRQILGQKVEFLVSFYNNEISEKSEIFDDQFSVERPDGSNFTLKIRSTKLEDSAMYFCASSEGQRNYGYTFGSGTRLTVV.

The chain recombines TRBV7-9 with TRBJ2-5; 7 bases align to TRBD2. Germline-derived CDR1 and CDR2 are SEHNR and FQNEAQ (reference sequence). The CDR3 sequence is 17 residues long. V was pared by 3 bases and J by 1 base, with 11 bases of the junction left unmatched. The DNA of the CDR3 is TGTGCCAGCAGCTTCCACCCCATAGGGACTACCCAAGAGACCCAGTACTTC. This encodes CASSFHPIGTTQETQYF.

Many counts were recorded for this clonotype. The V gene is TRBV9, the J gene TRBJ2-2, with TRBD2 as a possible D gene (5 bases). The V gene's germline CDR1 is SGDLS and CDR2 YYNGEE. The CDR3 runs to 21 residues. V was clipped by 6 bases and J by 2 bases, with 32 bases between them. CDR3 protein: CASTPSLSAQNLVFNTGELFF. Written as DNA, the CDR3 is TGTGCCAGCACCCCTAGCCTATCCGCCCAAAATCTCGTCTTCAACACCGGGGAGCTGTTTTTT.